This T cell receptor (beta chain) was documented in a study of human T cells and chemical hapten exposure. Study-wide points: Expanded TCRs grouped into significantly more large CDR3 similarity clusters than controls produced.

Time point noted: patch test 3, about 24 weeks after DPC sensitization. Treatment of the sample: therapeutic diphenylcyclopropenone sensitization with weekly scalp DPC. This clonotype was seen repeatedly, ten times or more. Its specificity is not known. V lost 9 bases to trimming and J lost 4 bases; unmatched junction nucleotides: 5. The CDR3 contains 14 residues. The V gene's germline CDR1 is LNHDA and CDR2 SQIVND (reference sequence). TCRdb reprocessed the RACE reads with MiXCR, giving one entry per CDR3 protein. The table has over 55,000 distinct CDR3 sequences, roughly 11% seen once; the top ten hold 1.4%.

Sample: whole blood, taken in connection with sensitization to the hapten diphenylcyclopropenone (DPC). The sequence was obtained from a woman in her fifties or sixties with alopecia areata. Some clones in this sample may be carry-over from other donors' samples. The chain joins TRBV19 to TRBJ2-6, with TRBD2 matching over 8 bases. The CDR3 reads CASGGAPGANVLTF. The CDR3 DNA reads TGTGCCAGCGGGGGGGCCCCAGGGGCCAACGTCCTGACTTTC.